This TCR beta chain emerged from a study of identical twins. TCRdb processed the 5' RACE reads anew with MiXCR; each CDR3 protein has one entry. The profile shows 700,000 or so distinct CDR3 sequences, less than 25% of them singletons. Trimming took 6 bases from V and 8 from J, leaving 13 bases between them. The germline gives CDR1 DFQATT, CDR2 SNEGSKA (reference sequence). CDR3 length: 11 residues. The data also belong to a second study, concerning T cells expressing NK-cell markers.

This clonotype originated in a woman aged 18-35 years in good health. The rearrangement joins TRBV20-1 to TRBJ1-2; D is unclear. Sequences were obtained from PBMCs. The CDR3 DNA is TGCAGTGCCGAGGTTATGGGGGGCTACACCTTC. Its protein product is CSAEVMGGYTF.